The rows below give T cell receptor beta chains drawn from one sample of a study of blood T cell repertoires in COVID-19. Some clones are missing from TCRdb's copy, which holds only in-frame ones; the method was immunoSEQ multiplex PCR. The sample holds 99,000 or so clones, roughly 82% seen once. The specimen sequenced was peripheral blood. Source of these receptors: a man aged 55 to 69 with acute or convalescent COVID-19. The CDR3 runs from the conserved cysteine through the conserved F or W. Fields, in order: D gene, V gene, J gene, clone size, CDR3 protein, CDR3 DNA. D genes are given only for firm matches. Expanded clones get a size class; other rows say once, few or many, or leave the size out.

>TRBD2|TRBV29-1|TRBJ2-3|.
CSVRQAASGRRTDTQYF
TGCAGCGTGCGACAGGCGGCTAGCGGGAGACGCACAGATACGCAGTATTTT
>TRBD2|TRBV18|TRBJ2-4|.
CASSPPGRVKNIQYF
TGTGCCAGCTCACCACCGGGGAGGGTCAAAAACATTCAGTACTTC
>TRBD1|TRBV6-1|TRBJ1-4|.
CASSEGQGFEKLFF
TGTGCCAGCAGTGAGGGACAGGGGTTTGAAAAACTGTTTTTT
>TRBD2|TRBV9|TRBJ2-1|once
CASSASPGGLISSYNEQFF
TGTGCCAGCAGCGCGAGTCCGGGAGGACTTATAAGCTCCTACAATGAGCAGTTCTTC
>.|TRBV18|TRBJ2-2|few
CASSPQLAGADTGELFF
TGTGCCAGCTCACCACAATTGGCGGGGGCGGACACCGGGGAGCTGTTTTTT
>.|TRBV5-4|TRBJ2-1|.
CASSSDRSEQFF
TGTGCCAGCAGCTCCGACAGGTCGGAGCAGTTCTTC
>TRBD1|TRBV28|TRBJ2-7|.
CASSHSGPGQGYHEQYF
TGTGCCAGCAGTCATTCGGGGCCGGGACAGGGCTACCACGAGCAGTACTTC
>TRBD2|TRBV29-1|TRBJ2-7|.
CSVTASGIYEQYF
TGCAGCGTTACTGCTAGCGGGATCTACGAGCAGTACTTC
>.|TRBV11-3|TRBJ1-5|.
CASSLGNDQPQHF
TGTGCCAGCAGCTTGGGCAACGATCAGCCCCAGCATTTT
>.|TRBV6-5|TRBJ2-1|.
CASSYRTSYNEQFF
TGTGCCAGCAGTTACAGAACTAGCTACAATGAGCAGTTCTTC
>.|TRBV29-1|TRBJ1-2|.
CSVARGHYGYTF
TGCAGCGTTGCCAGGGGCCACTATGGCTACACCTTC
>.|TRBV25-1|TRBJ1-1|.
CASKKPGDTEAFF
TGTGCCAGCAAAAAACCGGGGGACACTGAAGCTTTCTTT
>.|TRBV9|TRBJ2-1|.
CASSVAQNYNEQFF
TGTGCCAGCAGCGTCGCCCAGAACTACAATGAGCAGTTCTTC
>TRBD2|TRBV5-1|TRBJ2-1|.
CASSSQPGLAGVEEQFF
TGCGCCAGCAGCTCACAACCGGGACTAGCGGGAGTTGAAGAGCAGTTCTTC
>TRBD1|TRBV5-1|TRBJ1-2|.
CASSGTGGNYGYTF
TGCGCCAGCAGCGGGACAGGGGGAAACTATGGCTACACCTTC
>TRBD2|TRBV15|TRBJ2-1|.
CATSRGGASGYNEQFF
TGTGCCACCAGCAGAGGGGGTGCTAGCGGATACAATGAGCAGTTCTTC
>.|TRBV7-9|TRBJ2-2|once
CASSLIAFTGELFF
TGTGCCAGCAGCTTAATTGCGTTCACCGGGGAGCTGTTTTTT
>TRBD1|TRBV2|TRBJ1-1|.
CASSPERQGGTEAFF
TGTGCCAGCAGTCCGGAGAGACAGGGGGGGACTGAAGCTTTCTTT
>.|TRBV25-1|TRBJ2-5|.
CASRPTGALRYQETQYF
TGTGCCAGCAGACCCACTGGGGCCCTCAGGTACCAAGAGACCCAGTACTTC
>TRBD1|TRBV10-3|TRBJ2-2|.
CAISGDRGLDAGELFF
TGTGCCATCAGCGGAGACAGGGGGCTTGATGCCGGGGAGCTGTTTTTT
>TRBD1|TRBV5-1|TRBJ2-1|.
CASSPTGGAPVGQFF
TGCGCCAGCAGCCCCACAGGGGGCGCCCCGGTAGGGCAGTTCTTC
>.|TRBV12-3/TRBV12-4|TRBJ2-5|.
CASSLRVETQYF
TGTGCCAGCAGTTTAAGAGTAGAGACCCAGTACTTC
>.|TRBV29-1|TRBJ2-5|.
CSVYRVQETQYF
TGCAGCGTTTACAGGGTCCAAGAGACCCAGTACTTC
>TRBD2|TRBV5-1|TRBJ2-4|.
CASSRLAGGGNIQYF
TGCGCCAGCAGCCGACTAGCGGGAGGGGGAAACATTCAGTACTTC
>.|TRBV6-5|TRBJ1-4|few
CASSSNLKGNEKLFF
TGTGCCAGCAGTTCCAATCTTAAGGGGAATGAAAAACTGTTTTTT
>TRBD1|TRBV28|TRBJ2-6|.
CASSLLQGGTGANVLTF
TGTGCCAGCAGTTTATTACAGGGGGGTACTGGGGCCAACGTCCTGACTTTC
>.|TRBV7-9|TRBJ1-4|once
CASSLVTGQEKLFF
TGTGCCAGCAGCTTAGTAACCGGACAGGAAAAACTGTTTTTT
>.|TRBV24-1|TRBJ2-3|.
CATRGTRPGLNTDTQYF
TGTGCCACCAGAGGAACCCGTCCGGGACTGAACACAGATACGCAGTATTTT
>.|TRBV19|TRBJ2-2|.
CASSILVTIPGELFF
TGTGCCAGTAGTATACTAGTGACTATACCCGGGGAGCTGTTTTTT
>.|TRBV10-3|TRBJ2-5|.
CAISDPSRGGETQYF
TGTGCCATCAGTGACCCTTCACGAGGAGGGGAGACCCAGTACTTC
>.|TRBV18|TRBJ2-1|.
CASSPKPPASYNEQFF
TGTGCCAGCTCACCAAAACCCCCAGCGTCCTACAATGAGCAGTTCTTC
>TRBD1|TRBV5-1|TRBJ1-2|once
CASRTGTGGGYTF
TGCGCCAGCAGAACCGGGACAGGGGGTGGCTACACCTTC
>TRBD1|TRBV7-9|TRBJ1-5|.
CASAPGQGFGQPQHF
TGTGCCAGCGCCCCGGGACAGGGTTTTGGTCAGCCCCAGCATTTT
>.|TRBV7-9|TRBJ2-2|.
CASIGKGVSGELFF
TGTGCCAGCATCGGGAAGGGGGTGAGCGGGGAGCTGTTTTTT
>.|TRBV19|TRBJ2-3|.
CASSRRYTDTQYF
TGTGCCAGTAGTAGGAGATACACAGATACGCAGTATTTT
>.|TRBV19|TRBJ1-5|.
CASSIDRGFQPQHF
TGTGCCAGTAGTATAGACAGGGGATTTCAGCCCCAGCATTTT
>.|TRBV6-1|TRBJ2-1|.
CASSEDRGWREQFF
TGTGCCAGCAGTGAAGACCGGGGATGGCGCGAGCAGTTCTTC
>.|TRBV6-5|TRBJ2-1|.
CASSSPSGETYNEQFF
TGTGCCAGCAGTTCCCCAAGCGGCGAGACCTACAATGAGCAGTTCTTC
>.|TRBV19|TRBJ1-1|.
CASSIGVGSDTEAFF
TGTGCCAGTAGTATCGGGGTAGGGTCGGACACTGAAGCTTTCTTT
>.|TRBV2|TRBJ2-5|.
CASSVERVETQYF
TGTGCCAGCAGTGTCGAGCGGGTAGAGACCCAGTACTTC
>.|TRBV27|TRBJ1-5|.
CASSILGRRNQPQHF
TGTGCCAGCAGTATATTAGGACGGAGGAATCAGCCCCAGCATTTT
>.|TRBV7-6|TRBJ2-3|once
CASSPPRGRGKGTDTQYF
TGTGCCAGCAGCCCCCCCCGTGGGCGTGGAAAGGGCACAGATACGCAGTATTTT